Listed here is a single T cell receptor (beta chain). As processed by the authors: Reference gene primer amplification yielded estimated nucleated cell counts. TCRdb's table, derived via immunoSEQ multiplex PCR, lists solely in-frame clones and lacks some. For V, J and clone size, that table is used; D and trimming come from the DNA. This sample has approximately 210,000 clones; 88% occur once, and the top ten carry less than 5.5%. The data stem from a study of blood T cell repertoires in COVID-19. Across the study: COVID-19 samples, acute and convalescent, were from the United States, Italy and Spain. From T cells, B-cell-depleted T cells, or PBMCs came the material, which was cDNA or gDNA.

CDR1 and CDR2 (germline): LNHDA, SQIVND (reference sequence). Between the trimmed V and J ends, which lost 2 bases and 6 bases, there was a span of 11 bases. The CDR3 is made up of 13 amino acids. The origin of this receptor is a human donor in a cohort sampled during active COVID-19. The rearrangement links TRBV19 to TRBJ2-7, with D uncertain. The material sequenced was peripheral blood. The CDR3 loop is CASSIKAPGEQYF. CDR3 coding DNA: TGTGCCAGTAGTATAAAGGCGCCGGGCGAGCAGTACTTC.